The text below deals with one TCR beta chain. The data are from a study of shared clonotypes between healthy human individuals. Naive CD8 cells, CD45RO-negative and positively selected for CCR7, excluded terminally differentiated effector memory CD45RA+ cells. CDR3 length: 13 residues. The germline V gene has CDR1 ENHRY and CDR2 SYGVKD. After removal of 4 bases from V and 3 bases from J, the junction contained 3 bases not matched to a gene. Assay used: immunoSEQ multiplex PCR; TCRdb lists only in-frame clones, some missing. The sample lists 800,000 to 950,000 clones, 90% to 97% occurring once. Sequenced input: naive CD8+ T cells sorted from blood. The clonotype originates from a man aged 25 to 45 in good health. This chain joins TRBV10-3 and TRBJ2-7; 7 bases map to TRBD2. The CDR3 coding sequence is TGTGCCATCAGTGGCCGGACTAGCTACGAGCAGTACTTC. Translated: CAISGRTSYEQYF.